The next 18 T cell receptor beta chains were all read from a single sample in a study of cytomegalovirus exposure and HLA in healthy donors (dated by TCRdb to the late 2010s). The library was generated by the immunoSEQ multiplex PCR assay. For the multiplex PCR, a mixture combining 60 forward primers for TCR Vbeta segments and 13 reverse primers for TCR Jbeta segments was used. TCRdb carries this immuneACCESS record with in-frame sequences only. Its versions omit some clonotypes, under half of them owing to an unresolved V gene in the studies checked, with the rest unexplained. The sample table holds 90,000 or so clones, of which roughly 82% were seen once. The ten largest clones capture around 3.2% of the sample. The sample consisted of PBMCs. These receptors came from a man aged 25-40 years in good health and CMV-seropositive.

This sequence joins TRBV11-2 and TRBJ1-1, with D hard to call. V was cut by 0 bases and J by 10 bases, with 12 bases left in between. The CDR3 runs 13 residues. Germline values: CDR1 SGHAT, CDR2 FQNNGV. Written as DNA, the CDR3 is TGTGCCAGCAGCTTAGATCATGCAGTTCGAGCTTTCTTT. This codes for CASSLDHAVRAFF.

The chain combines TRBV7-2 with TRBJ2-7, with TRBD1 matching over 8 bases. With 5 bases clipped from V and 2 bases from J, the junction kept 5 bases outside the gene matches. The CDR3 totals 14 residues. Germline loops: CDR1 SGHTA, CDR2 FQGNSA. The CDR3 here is CASSRTGTPYEQYF. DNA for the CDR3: TGTGCCAGCAGCCGGACAGGGACCCCCTACGAGCAGTACTTC.

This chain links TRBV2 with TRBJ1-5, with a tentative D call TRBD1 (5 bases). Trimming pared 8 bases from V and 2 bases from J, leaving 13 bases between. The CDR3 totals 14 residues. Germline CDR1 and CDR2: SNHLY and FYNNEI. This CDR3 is CASWGEVGNQPQHF. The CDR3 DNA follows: TGTGCCAGCTGGGGGGAGGTGGGCAATCAGCCCCAGCATTTT.

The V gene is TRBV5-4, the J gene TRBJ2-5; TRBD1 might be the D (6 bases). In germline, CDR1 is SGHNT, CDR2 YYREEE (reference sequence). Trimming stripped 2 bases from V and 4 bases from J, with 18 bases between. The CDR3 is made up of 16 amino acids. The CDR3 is CASSLTQGLLGETQYF. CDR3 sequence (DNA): TGTGCCAGCAGCTTAACCCAGGGGTTACTTGGAGAGACCCAGTACTTC.

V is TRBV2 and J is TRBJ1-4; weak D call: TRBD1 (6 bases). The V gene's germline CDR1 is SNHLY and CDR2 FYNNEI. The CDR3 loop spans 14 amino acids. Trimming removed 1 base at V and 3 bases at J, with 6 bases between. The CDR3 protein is CASSEGQANEKLFF. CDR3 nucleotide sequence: TGTGCCAGCAGTGAAGGACAGGCTAATGAAAAACTGTTTTTT.

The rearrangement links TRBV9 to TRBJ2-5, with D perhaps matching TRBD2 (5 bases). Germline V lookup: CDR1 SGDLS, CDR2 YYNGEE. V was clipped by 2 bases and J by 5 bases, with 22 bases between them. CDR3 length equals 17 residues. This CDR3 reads CASSVRPRDTGVETQYF. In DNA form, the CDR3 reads TGTGCCAGCAGCGTGAGGCCTCGGGATACCGGGGTGGAGACCCAGTACTTC.

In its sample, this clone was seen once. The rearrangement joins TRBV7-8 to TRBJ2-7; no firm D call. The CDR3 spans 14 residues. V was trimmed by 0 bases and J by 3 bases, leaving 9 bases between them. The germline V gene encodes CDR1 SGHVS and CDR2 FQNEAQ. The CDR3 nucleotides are TGTGCCAGCAGCTTAGCTTACACGAACTACGAGCAGTACTTC. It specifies CASSLAYTNYEQYF. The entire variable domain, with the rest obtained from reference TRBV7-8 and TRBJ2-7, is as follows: GAGVSQSPRYKVAKRGQDVALRCDPISGHVSLFWYQQALGQGPEFLTYFQNEAQLDKSGLPSDRFFAERPEGSVSTLKIQRTQQEDSAVYLCASSLAYTNYEQYFGPGTRLTVT.

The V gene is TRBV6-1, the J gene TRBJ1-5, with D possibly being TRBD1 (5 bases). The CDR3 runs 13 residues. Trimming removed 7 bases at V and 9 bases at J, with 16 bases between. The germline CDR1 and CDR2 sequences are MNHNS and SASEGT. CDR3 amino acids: CASTGGSARPQHF. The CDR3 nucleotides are TGTGCCAGCACGGGGGGGAGCGCACGGCCCCAGCATTTT.

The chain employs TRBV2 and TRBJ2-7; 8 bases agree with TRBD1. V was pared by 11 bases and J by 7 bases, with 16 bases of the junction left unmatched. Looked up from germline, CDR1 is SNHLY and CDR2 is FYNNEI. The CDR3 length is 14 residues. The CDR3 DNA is TGTGCCTCCATCCAGGACAGGGACTCTAAGGAGCAGTACTTC. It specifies CASIQDRDSKEQYF. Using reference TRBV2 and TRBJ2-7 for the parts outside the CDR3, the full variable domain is EPEVTQTPSHQVTQMGQEVILRCVPISNHLYFYWYRQILGQKVEFLVSFYNNEISEKSEIFDDQFSVERPDGSNFTLKIRSTKLEDSAMYFCASIQDRDSKEQYFGPGTRLTVT.

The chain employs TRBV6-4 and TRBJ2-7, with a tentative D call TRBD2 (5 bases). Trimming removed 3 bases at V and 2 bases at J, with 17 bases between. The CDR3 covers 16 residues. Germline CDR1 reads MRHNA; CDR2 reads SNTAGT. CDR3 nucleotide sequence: TGTGCCAGCAGTGAGAAGTACATGGCCGGGACCTACGAGCAGTACTTC. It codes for CASSEKYMAGTYEQYF.

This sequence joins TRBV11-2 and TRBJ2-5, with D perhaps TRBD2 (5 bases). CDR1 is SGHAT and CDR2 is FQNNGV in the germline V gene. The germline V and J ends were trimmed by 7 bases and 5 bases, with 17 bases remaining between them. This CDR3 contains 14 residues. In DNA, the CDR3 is TGTGCCAGCACCACACTACGGGGTGGGGAGACCCAGTACTTC. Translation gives CASTTLRGGETQYF.

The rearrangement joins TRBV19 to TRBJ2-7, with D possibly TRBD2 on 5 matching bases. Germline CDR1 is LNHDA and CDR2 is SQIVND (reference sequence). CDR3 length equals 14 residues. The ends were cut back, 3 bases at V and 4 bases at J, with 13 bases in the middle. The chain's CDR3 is CASSIGERSYEQYF. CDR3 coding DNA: TGTGCCAGTAGTATTGGGGAGCGGTCGTACGAGCAGTACTTC.

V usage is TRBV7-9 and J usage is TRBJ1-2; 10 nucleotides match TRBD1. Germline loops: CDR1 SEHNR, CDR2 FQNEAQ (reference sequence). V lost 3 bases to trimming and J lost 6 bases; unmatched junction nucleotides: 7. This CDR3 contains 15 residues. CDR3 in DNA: TGTGCCAGCAGCTTCCGACAGGGGGCTGGAGATGGCTACACCTTC. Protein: CASSFRQGAGDGYTF.

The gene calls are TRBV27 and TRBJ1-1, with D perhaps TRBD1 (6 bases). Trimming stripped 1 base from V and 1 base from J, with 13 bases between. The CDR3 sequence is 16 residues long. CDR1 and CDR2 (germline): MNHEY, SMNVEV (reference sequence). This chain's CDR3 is CASSLLPTGRNTEAFF. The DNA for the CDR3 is TGTGCCAGCAGTTTATTACCTACAGGGCGGAACACTGAAGCTTTCTTT.

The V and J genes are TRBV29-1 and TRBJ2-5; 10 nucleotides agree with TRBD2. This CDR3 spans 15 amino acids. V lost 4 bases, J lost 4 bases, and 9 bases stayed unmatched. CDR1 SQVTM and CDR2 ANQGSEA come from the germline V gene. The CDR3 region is CSVGSSGSSRETQYF. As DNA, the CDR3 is TGCAGCGTTGGTTCTAGCGGGAGTTCCCGAGAGACCCAGTACTTC. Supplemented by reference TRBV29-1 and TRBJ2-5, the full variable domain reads SAVISQKPSRDICQRGTSLTIQCQVDSQVTMMFWYRQQPGQSLTLIATANQGSEATYESGFVIDKFPISRPNLTFSTLTVSNMSPEDSSIYLCSVGSSGSSRETQYFGPGTRLLVL.

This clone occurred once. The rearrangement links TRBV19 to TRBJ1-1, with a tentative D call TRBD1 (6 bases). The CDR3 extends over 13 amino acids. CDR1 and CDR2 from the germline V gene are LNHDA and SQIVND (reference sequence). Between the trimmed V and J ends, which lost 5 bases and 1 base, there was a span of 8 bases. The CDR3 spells CASSDRRNTEAFF. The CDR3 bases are TGTGCCAGTAGTGACAGGCGGAACACTGAAGCTTTCTTT.

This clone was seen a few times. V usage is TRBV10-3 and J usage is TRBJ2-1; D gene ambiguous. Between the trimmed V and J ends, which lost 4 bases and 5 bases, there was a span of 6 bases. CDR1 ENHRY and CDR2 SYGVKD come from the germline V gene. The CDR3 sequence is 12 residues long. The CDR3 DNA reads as TGTGCCATCAGTGTTGGAGACAATGAGCAGTTCTTC. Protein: CAISVGDNEQFF.

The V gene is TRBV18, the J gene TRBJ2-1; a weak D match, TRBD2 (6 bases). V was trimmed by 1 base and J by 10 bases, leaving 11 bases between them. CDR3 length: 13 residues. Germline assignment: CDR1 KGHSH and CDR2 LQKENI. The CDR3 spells CASSPLEGGEQFF. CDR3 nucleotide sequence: TGTGCCAGCTCACCACTCGAGGGAGGCGAGCAGTTCTTC.